The source of this TCR beta chain is a study of cytomegalovirus exposure and HLA in healthy donors. As to this clone: Its matching antigen is unknown.

The study ran its PCR with 60 Vbeta and 13 Jbeta primers. The data were produced by immunoSEQ multiplex PCR, yet TCRdb's version contains in-frame clones alone and is incomplete. The sample includes around 170,000 clones, approximately 71% seen only once; the top ten take around 1.5%. This CDR3 is built from 15 residues. CDR1 SGHAT and CDR2 FQNNGV come from the germline V gene. V was trimmed by 1 base and J by 4 bases, leaving 11 bases between them. Study-level findings and limits: As a later analysis revealed, the rate of TCR association differed by HLA locus, with DRB1 most and HLA-C fewest. Of the V segments, some could not be distinguished, including TRBV6-2 and TRBV6-3, and were excluded.

This TCR derives from a girl under 18 in good health and CMV-seronegative. V gene TRBV11-2 combines with J gene TRBJ1-5; D not certain. Sequences were obtained from PBMCs. CDR3 bases: TGTGCCAGCAGCTTAGGGGCAGGAGGGAATCAGCCCCAGCATTTT. It yields the protein CASSLGAGGNQPQHF.